The sequence of this T cell receptor (beta chain) was determined in a study of identical twins' blood T cells. General study results and limits: Twins shared more top CDR3 clonotypes than unrelated donors did.

Concerning this clonotype: Antigen specificity is unknown.

TCR cDNA libraries came from RNA via a modified published protocol. Original methodology: Per-library CDR3 reads ranged roughly 2.2 to 3.6 million; clonotypes, ~90,000 to ~550,000. TCRdb redid the calling of the 5' RACE reads with MiXCR, one entry per CDR3 protein. TCRdb, not the authors, supplied the V and J calls. The table shows 350,000 to 400,000 distinct CDR3 sequences, with roughly 27% occurring only once. Germline V gene lookup returns CDR1 LGHDT and CDR2 YNNKEL (reference sequence). CDR3 length: 14 residues. The V gene lost 4 bases and the J gene lost 1 base, with 8 bases spanning the gap. What was sequenced was PBMCs. This TCR derives from a woman between 18 and 50 years old in good health. V and J are TRBV3-1 and TRBJ1-3; unclear D gene. CDR3 DNA sequence: TGTGCCAGCAGCCTGCAGGTGTCTGGAAACACCATATATTTT. Amino acid sequence: CASSLQVSGNTIYF.